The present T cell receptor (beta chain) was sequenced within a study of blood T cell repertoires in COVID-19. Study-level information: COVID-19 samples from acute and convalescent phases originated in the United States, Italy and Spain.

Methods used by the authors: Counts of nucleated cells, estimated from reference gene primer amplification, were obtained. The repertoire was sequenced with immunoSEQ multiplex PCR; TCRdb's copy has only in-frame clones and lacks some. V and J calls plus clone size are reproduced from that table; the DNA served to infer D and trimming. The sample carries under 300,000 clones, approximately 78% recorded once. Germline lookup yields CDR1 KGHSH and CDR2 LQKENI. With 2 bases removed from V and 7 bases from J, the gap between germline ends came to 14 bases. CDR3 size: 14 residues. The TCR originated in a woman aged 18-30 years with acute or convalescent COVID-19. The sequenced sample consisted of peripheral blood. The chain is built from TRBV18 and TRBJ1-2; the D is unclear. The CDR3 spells CASSPGSPAGGYTF. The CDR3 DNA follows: TGTGCCAGCTCACCAGGCAGCCCCGCGGGTGGCTACACCTTC.